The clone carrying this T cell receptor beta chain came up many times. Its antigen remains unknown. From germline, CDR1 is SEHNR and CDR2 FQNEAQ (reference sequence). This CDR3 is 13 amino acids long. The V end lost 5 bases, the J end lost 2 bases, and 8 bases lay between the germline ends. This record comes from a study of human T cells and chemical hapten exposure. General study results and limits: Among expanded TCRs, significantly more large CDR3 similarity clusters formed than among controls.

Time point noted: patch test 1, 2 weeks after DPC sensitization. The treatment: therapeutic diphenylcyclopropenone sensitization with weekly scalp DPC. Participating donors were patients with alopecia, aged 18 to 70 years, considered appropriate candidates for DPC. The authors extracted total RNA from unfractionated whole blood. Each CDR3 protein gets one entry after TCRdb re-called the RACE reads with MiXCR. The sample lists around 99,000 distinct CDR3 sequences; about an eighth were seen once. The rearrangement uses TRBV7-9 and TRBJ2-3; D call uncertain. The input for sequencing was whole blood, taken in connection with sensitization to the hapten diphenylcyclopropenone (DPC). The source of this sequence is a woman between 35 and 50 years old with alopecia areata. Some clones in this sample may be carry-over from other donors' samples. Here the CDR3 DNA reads TGTGCCAGCAGCCGGCCCTCCACAGATACGCAGTATTTT. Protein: CASSRPSTDTQYF.